Listed here are 2 T cell receptor beta chains from one sample, sequenced in a study of blood T cell repertoires in COVID-19. Sequencing used immunoSEQ multiplex PCR; TCRdb keeps in-frame clones, though not all of them. In the table there are about 75,000 clones, roughly 90% of which are singletons. The sample was peripheral blood. The receptors derive from a human donor in a cohort sampled during active COVID-19.

J is TRBJ1-3 and V is TRBV3-1 (or the pseudogene TRBV3-2); D might be TRBD1 (6 bases). V lost 8 bases and J lost 4, with 9 bases in between. The CDR3 is made up of 12 amino acids. Germline loops: CDR1 LGHDT, CDR2 YNNKEL (reference sequence). CDR3 residues: CASGGAGNTIYF. The CDR3 coding sequence is TGTGCCAGCGGGGGGGCGGGAAACACCATATATTTT.

The rearrangement joins TRBV30 to TRBJ1-1; 8 positions agree with TRBD1. Germline CDR1 GTSNPN, CDR2 SVGIG (reference sequence). The J segment lost 5 bases and the V segment lost 6 bases, leaving 11 bases of the junction unmatched. The CDR3 has 14 amino acids. DNA for the CDR3: TGTGCCTGCCCAGAAGGGACAGGCATAACTGAAGCTTTCTTT. Translation gives CACPEGTGITEAFF.